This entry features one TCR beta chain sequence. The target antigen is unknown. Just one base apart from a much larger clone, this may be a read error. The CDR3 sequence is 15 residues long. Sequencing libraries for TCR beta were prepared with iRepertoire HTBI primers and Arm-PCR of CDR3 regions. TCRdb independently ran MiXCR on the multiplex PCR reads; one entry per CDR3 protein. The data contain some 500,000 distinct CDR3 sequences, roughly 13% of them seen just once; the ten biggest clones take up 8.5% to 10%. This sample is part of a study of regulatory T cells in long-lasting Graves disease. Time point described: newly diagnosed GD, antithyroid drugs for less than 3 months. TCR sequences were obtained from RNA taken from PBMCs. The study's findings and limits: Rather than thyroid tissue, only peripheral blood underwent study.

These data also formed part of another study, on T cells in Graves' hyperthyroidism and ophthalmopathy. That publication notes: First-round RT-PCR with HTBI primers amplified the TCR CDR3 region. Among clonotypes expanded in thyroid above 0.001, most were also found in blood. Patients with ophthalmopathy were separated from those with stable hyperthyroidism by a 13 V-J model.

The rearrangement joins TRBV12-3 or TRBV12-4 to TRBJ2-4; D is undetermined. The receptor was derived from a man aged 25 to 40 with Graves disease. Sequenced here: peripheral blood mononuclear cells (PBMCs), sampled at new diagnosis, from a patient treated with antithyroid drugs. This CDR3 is CTSTPGLGAKNIQYF. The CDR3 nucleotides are TGTACCAGCACCCCCGGGCTGGGAGCCAAAAACATTCAGTACTTC.